The sequence of this TCR beta chain was determined in a study of T cells in Graves' hyperthyroidism and ophthalmopathy. About the research overall: Prior to any treatment, at the point of initial diagnosis, peripheral blood was collected.

Hyperthyroidism had been newly diagnosed in patients aged 18 to 65, and its duration was under 2 months. Fresh peripheral blood, about 9.6 ml, yielded the PBMCs. RNA transcripts gave rise to amplified TCR beta CDR3 regions. HTBI primers were used for first-round RT-PCR of the TCR CDR3. MiXCR, applied by TCRdb to the multiplex PCR reads, yields one record per CDR3 protein. Here the sample spans roughly 350,000 distinct CDR3 sequences, roughly 13% being singletons. Overall study findings and caveats: The majority of expanded thyroid clonotypes above 0.001 also appeared in blood.

With 0 bases removed from V and 6 bases from J, the gap between germline ends came to 11 bases. The germline gives CDR1 GTSNPN, CDR2 SVGIG (reference sequence). This CDR3 has 13 residues. With regard to this clonotype: Antigen specificity is unknown.

The clonotype was recovered from a young woman with Graves' hyperthyroidism. The rearrangement joins TRBV30 to TRBJ1-2, with D perhaps TRBD1 (6 bases). The specimen was blood. The CDR3 region has the DNA TGTGCCTGGAGTGTACTGGGGGGCGATGGCTACACCTTC. Its protein product is CAWSVLGGDGYTF.